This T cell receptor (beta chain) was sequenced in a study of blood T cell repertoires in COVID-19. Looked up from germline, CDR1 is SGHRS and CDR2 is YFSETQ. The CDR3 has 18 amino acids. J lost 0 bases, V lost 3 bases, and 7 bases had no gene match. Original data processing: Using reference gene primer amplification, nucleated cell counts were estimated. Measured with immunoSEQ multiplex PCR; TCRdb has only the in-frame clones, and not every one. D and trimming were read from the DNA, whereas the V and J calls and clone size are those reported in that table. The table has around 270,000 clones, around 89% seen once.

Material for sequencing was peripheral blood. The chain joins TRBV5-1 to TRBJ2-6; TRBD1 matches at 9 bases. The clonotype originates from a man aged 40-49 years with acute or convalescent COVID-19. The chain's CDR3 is CASSSPGTGYSGANVLTF. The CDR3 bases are TGCGCCAGCAGCTCCCCCGGGACAGGGTACTCTGGGGCCAACGTCCTGACTTTC.